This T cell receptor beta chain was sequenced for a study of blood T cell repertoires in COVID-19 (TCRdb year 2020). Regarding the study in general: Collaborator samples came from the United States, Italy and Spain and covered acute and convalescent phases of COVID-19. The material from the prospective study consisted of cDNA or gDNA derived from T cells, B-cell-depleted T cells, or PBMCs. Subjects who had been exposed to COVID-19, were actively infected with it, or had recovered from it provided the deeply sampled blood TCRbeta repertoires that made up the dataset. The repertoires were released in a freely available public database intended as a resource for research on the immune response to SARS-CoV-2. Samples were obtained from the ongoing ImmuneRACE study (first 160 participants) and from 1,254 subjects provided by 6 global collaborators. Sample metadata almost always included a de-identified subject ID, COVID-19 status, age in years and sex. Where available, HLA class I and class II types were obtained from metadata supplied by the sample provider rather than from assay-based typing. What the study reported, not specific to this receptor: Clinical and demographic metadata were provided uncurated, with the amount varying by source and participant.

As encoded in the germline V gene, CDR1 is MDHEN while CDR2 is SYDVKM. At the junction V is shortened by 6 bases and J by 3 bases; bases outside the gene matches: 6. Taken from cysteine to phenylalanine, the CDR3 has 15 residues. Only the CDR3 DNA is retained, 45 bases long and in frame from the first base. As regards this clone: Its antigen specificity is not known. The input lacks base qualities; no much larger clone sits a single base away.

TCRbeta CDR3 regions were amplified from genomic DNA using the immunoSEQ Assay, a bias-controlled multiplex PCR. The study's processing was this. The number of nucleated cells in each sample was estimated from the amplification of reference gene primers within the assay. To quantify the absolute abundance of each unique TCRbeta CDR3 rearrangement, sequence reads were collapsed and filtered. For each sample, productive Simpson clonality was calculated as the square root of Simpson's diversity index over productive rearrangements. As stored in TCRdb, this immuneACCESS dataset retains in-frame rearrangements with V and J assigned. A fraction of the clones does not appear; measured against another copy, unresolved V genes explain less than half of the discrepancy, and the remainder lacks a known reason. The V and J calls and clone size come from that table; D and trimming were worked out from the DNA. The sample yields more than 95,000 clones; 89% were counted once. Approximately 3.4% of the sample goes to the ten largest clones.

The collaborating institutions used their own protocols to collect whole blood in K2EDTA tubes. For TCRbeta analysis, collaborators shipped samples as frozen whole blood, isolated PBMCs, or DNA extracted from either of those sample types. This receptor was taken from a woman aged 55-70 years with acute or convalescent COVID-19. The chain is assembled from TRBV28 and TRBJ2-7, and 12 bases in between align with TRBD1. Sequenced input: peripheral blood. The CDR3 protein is CASSPGTGGFYEQYF. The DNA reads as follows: TGTGCCAGCAGCCCCGGGACAGGGGGCTTCTACGAGCAGTACTTC.